A single T cell receptor (beta chain) is shown here with its context. This sample is part of a study of human T cells and chemical hapten exposure. TCRdb processed the RACE reads anew with MiXCR; each CDR3 protein has one entry. The sample records under 200,000 distinct CDR3 sequences, around 30% being singletons. The V gene lost 2 bases and the J gene lost 5 bases, with 12 bases spanning the gap. Germline assignment: CDR1 ENHRY and CDR2 SYGVKD. The CDR3 is 15 amino acids. Time point here: pre-sensitization, week 0. Treatment given: therapeutic diphenylcyclopropenone sensitization with weekly scalp DPC.

V is TRBV10-3 and J is TRBJ2-2, with a weak D call TRBD1 (5 bases). The sequenced sample was whole blood, obtained in connection with sensitization to the hapten diphenylcyclopropenone (DPC). The sequence was obtained from a woman in her twenties or thirties with alopecia areata. Some clones in this sample may be carry-over from other donors' samples. The CDR3 DNA is TGTGCCATCAGTGAGGTCAGGGTTGAGACCGGGGAGCTGTTTTTT. This encodes CAISEVRVETGELFF.